Below are 23 T cell receptor beta chains sequenced from a single sample in a study of T cells in Graves' hyperthyroidism and ophthalmopathy. Using RNA transcripts as the source, TCR beta CDR3 regions were amplified. When the TCR CDR3 underwent first-round RT-PCR, the HTBI primer set was used. TCRdb itself ran the multiplex PCR reads through MiXCR, one entry per CDR3 protein. The table shows roughly 580,000 distinct CDR3 sequences, with 46% occurring only once. Sequenced input: peripheral blood or thyroid tissue (not recorded which). Every receptor here comes from a woman younger than 30 with Graves' hyperthyroidism.

For this clonotype: Because it lacks the conserved phenylalanine or tryptophan at the end, this CDR3 is likely a read error. V and J are TRBV5-1 and TRBJ1-1; D gene ambiguous. CDR3 length: 13 amino acids. V was clipped by 4 bases and J by 1 base, with 8 bases between them. Germline V gives CDR1 SGHRS, CDR2 YFSETQ. CDR3 loop: CASSTQANTEAFL. The DNA for the CDR3 is TGCGCCAGCAGCACGCAGGCGAACACTGAAGCTTTCCTT.

The genes are TRBV5-1 and TRBJ2-5; D assignment may be TRBD1 or TRBD2 (5 bases each). V was pared by 6 bases and J by 9 bases, with 27 bases between. The CDR3 has 16 residues. The germline gives CDR1 SGHRS, CDR2 YFSETQ. CDR3 DNA sequence: TGCGCCAGCACCAAGGGGCCATCTTCGGGGCCCGGGGCCCAGTACTTC. This translates into CASTKGPSSGPGAQYF.

DNA of the CDR3: TGTGCCAGCAGCCATGAAACCTGGGAGCTGTTTTTT. It encodes CASSHETWELFF. The chain has TRBV7-8 and TRBJ2-2; no definite D call. The V gene's germline CDR1 is SGHVS and CDR2 FQNEAQ. This CDR3 spans 12 amino acids. Trimming removed 5 bases at V and 9 bases at J, with 10 bases between.

Regarding this clonotype: This clone may be a read error of a much larger clone one base away. The V and J genes are TRBV11-1 and TRBJ2-5; 7 positions agree with TRBD1. The CDR3 sequence is 14 residues long. Unmatched junction bases numbered 8, after V lost 5 bases and J lost 5 bases. Germline V gene lookup returns CDR1 SGHAT and CDR2 FQDESV (reference sequence). CDR3 coding DNA: TGTGCCAGCAGCCAGGCACAGGGGCATGAGACCCAGTACTTC. Translated: CASSQAQGHETQYF.

Comment on this clonotype: One junction end does not reproduce the germline sequence, and a read error may be involved. J is TRBJ1-5 and V is TRBV7-2; maybe TRBD1 (5 bases). Germline V gene sequence: CDR1 SGHTA, CDR2 FQGNSA. CDR3 length: 16 residues. The CDR3 protein is CASSVAGGVSNQPQHF. In nucleotides, the CDR3 is TGTGCCAGCAGCGTAGCGGGGGGGGTCAGCAATCAGCCCCAGCATTTT.

The V gene is TRBV29-1, the J gene TRBJ2-5, with TRBD2 matching 8 bases. This CDR3 is built from 13 residues. Germline V gene lookup returns CDR1 SQVTM and CDR2 ANQGSEA. The CDR3 here is CRDARTSMGTQYF. The CDR3 bases are TGCAGAGATGCCCGGACTAGCATGGGGACCCAGTACTTC.

As to this clonotype: Sequence at one end of the junction differs from germline and may be a read error. J is TRBJ2-2 and V is TRBV11-2; TRBD1 might be the D (7 bases). Germline CDR1 and CDR2: SGHAT and FQNNGV. The CDR3 spans 16 residues. DNA of the CDR3: TGTGCCAGCAGCTTAGGGTCAGGGGGGATCACCGGGGGGCTGTTTTTT. This codes for CASSLGSGGITGGLFF.

The V call is TRBV7-3, the J call TRBJ2-2; perhaps TRBD1 as D (6 bases). CDR3 length: 15 amino acids. Germline values: CDR1 SGHTA, CDR2 FQGTGA. Trimming cost V 5 bases and J 7 bases, with 17 bases left between them. CDR3 sequence (DNA): TGTGCCAGCAGCAGATCAACAGGGAGAGACGGGGAGCTGTTTTTT. Encoded protein: CASSRSTGRDGELFF.

The chain carries TRBV7-2 and TRBJ1-2; D gene unclear. Deletions cut 5 bases from V and 2 bases from J, with 12 bases between. Germline loops: CDR1 SGHTA, CDR2 FQGNSA. This CDR3 contains 14 residues. The CDR3 loop reads CASSPDGLNYGYTF. CDR3 nucleotides: TGTGCCAGCAGCCCGGACGGACTGAACTATGGCTACACCTTC.

This clonotype was counted between two and nine times. The chain uses TRBV5-1 and TRBJ1-5, with D unresolved. Per the germline V gene, CDR1 is SGHRS and CDR2 is YFSETQ. There are 15 residues in the CDR3. Trimming pared 1 base from V and 3 bases from J, leaving 11 bases between. As DNA, the CDR3 is TGCGCCAGCAGCTTGACCGACGGAGCCAATCAGCCCCAGCATTTT. Residues: CASSLTDGANQPQHF.

The table lists this clonotype with a count of one. CDR3 coding DNA: TGTGCCAGCAGCATCGGACGCTCGAGACGGTCCTACGAGCAGTACTTC. Translation: CASSIGRSRRSYEQYF. This chain links TRBV10-3 with TRBJ2-7; D not resolved. This CDR3 is built from 16 residues. V lost 10 bases and J lost 1, with 23 bases in between. Germline CDR1 reads ENHRY; CDR2 reads SYGVKD.

To note about this clonotype: A single base separates this from a much larger clone, so it may be a read error. The V call is TRBV15, the J call TRBJ1-5; TRBD1 might be the D (5 bases). From germline, CDR1 is LNHNV and CDR2 YYDKDF (reference sequence). V lost 3 bases and J lost 6, with 15 bases in between. This CDR3 comprises 15 residues. The CDR3 DNA reads as TGTGCCACCAGCAGGGGGGGGAGGATCGGTCAGCCCCAGCATTTT. Protein sequence: CATSRGGRIGQPQHF.

The chain couples TRBV2 to TRBJ2-7, with unresolved D. The CDR3 has 13 amino acids. Trimming stripped 5 bases from V and 6 bases from J, with 14 bases between. Germline V gene sequence: CDR1 SNHLY, CDR2 FYNNEI. CDR3 residues: CASSSPPPGEQYF. Here the CDR3 DNA reads TGTGCCAGCAGTTCCCCCCCCCCCGGCGAGCAGTACTTC. Variable domain in full (rest from reference TRBV2 and TRBJ2-7): EPEVTQTPSHQVTQMGQEVILRCVPISNHLYFYWYRQILGQKVEFLVSFYNNEISEKSEIFDDQFSVERPDGSNFTLKIRSTKLEDSAMYFCASSSPPPGEQYFGPGTRLTVT.

The chain combines TRBV25-1 with TRBJ2-7, with 9 bases fitting TRBD1. The CDR3 length is 16 residues. The ends lost 5 bases at V and 6 bases at J; junction bases unmatched: 14. The germline CDR1 and CDR2 sequences are MGHDK and SYGVNS. The CDR3 coding sequence is TGTGCCAGCAGTTACGCCCAGGGACAGGGAGTAGGCGAGCAGTACTTC. Protein sequence: CASSYAQGQGVGEQYF.

As concerns this clonotype: The junction shows a germline mismatch at one end, possibly a read error. The V call is TRBV20-1, the J call TRBJ2-7; D may match TRBD1 or TRBD2 (6 bases each). The CDR3 totals 9 residues. Germline CDR1 is DFQATT and CDR2 is SNEGSKA (reference sequence). In DNA form, the CDR3 reads TGCAGTGCTAGTCCGGGGGCGGACTTC. This sequence encodes CSASPGADF.

This clonotype was counted only a few times. The gene calls are TRBV16 and TRBJ2-7; D gene ambiguous. There are 13 residues in the CDR3. The germline gives CDR1 KGHSY, CDR2 FQNENV. V was shortened by 2 bases and J by 6 bases, with 11 bases between the two germline ends. CDR3: CASSQPASSEQYF. CDR3 in DNA: TGTGCCAGCAGCCAACCGGCCTCTTCCGAGCAGTACTTC.

Here the CDR3 reads CASSLESYTEAFF. The CDR3 DNA reads TGTGCCAGCAGCTTAGAGAGTTACACTGAAGCTTTCTTT. The rearrangement links TRBV13 to TRBJ1-1; D unresolved. This CDR3 has 13 amino acids. Trimming took off 1 base at V and 3 bases at J, with 6 bases between the two ends. The germline gives CDR1 PRHDT, CDR2 FYEKMQ (reference sequence).

The chain employs TRBV24-1 and TRBJ1-2; D gene uncertain. Trimming shortened V by 11 bases and J by 0 bases, and 12 bases separated the two germline ends. Germline CDR1 is KGHDR and CDR2 is SFDVKD. CDR3 size: 13 residues. Here the CDR3 DNA reads TGTGCCATTCAGATAGTAGCTAACTATGGCTACACCTTC. This gives the protein CAIQIVANYGYTF.

The chain has TRBV10-3 and TRBJ1-1, with 8 bases lining up with TRBD1. Germline CDR1 and CDR2: ENHRY and SYGVKD. The length of the CDR3 is 18 residues. The V gene end was trimmed by 1 base and the J gene end by 2 bases; junction bases not matched to a gene: 12. The CDR3 protein is CAISELPGTGFTNTEAFF. CDR3 in DNA: TGTGCCATCAGTGAGTTACCCGGGACAGGCTTCACTAACACTGAAGCTTTCTTT.

As regards this clonotype: Just one base apart from a much larger clone, this may be a read error. The chain recombines TRBV24-1 with TRBJ2-7; TRBD2 agrees at 10 bases. CDR1 is KGHDR, CDR2 SFDVKD, per germline. After removal of 7 bases from V and 1 base from J, the junction contained 3 bases not matched to a gene. This CDR3 contains 14 residues. CDR3 DNA sequence: TGTGCCACCAGCTCAGCGGGAGGGTCCTACGAGCAGTACTTC. This codes for CATSSAGGSYEQYF.

In the case of this clonotype: A read error may explain this, as a much larger clone is one base away. The rearrangement links TRBV6-1 to TRBJ1-2; the D gene is possibly TRBD1 (5 bases). CDR1 and CDR2 from the germline V gene are MNHNS and SASEGT. This CDR3 region has 14 residues. CDR3 sequence reads: CASSPRGEGYGHTF. The CDR3 coding sequence is TGTGCCAGCAGTCCCCGGGGGGAAGGCTATGGCCACACCTTC.

This clonotype was counted ten times or more. The rearrangement uses TRBV2 and TRBJ1-5, with 10 positions matching TRBD1. The trim removed 10 bases at V and 7 bases at J, leaving 4 bases unmatched. Germline-derived CDR1 and CDR2 are SNHLY and FYNNEI. The CDR3 is 12 residues long. In DNA form, the CDR3 reads TGTGCCATGGGACAGGGGAACCAGCCCCAGCATTTT. The encoded protein is CAMGQGNQPQHF.

This chain joins TRBV6-5 and TRBJ1-3; D call uncertain. Per germline, CDR1 MNHEY and CDR2 SVGAGI. The CDR3 extends over 13 amino acids. Trimming pared 1 base from V and 4 bases from J, leaving 5 bases between. CDR3 DNA: TGTGCCAGCAGTTACTGGAAGGGAAACACCATATATTTT. Residues: CASSYWKGNTIYF.